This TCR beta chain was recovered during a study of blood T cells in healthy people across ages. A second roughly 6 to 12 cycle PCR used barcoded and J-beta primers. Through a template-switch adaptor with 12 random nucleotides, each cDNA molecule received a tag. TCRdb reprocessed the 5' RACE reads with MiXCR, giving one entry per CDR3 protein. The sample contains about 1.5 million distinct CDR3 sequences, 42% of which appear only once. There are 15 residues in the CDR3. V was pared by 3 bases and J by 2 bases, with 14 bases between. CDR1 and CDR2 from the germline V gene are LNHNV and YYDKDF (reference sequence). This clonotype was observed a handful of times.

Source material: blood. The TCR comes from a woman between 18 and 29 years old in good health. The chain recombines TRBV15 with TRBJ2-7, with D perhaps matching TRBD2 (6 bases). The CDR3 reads CATSRIGTAAYEQYF. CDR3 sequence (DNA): TGTGCCACCAGCAGGATCGGGACTGCTGCCTACGAGCAGTACTTC.